This TCR beta chain is from a study of T cell repertoires in cytomegalovirus infection. On the study more broadly: TCR beta signatures that were public indicated CMV infection and matching HLA type. General study points: Across the ex vivo response, the dominant clonotypes were HLA-C-restricted CMV-specific TCR beta clonotypes.

Germline V lookup: CDR1 SGHVS, CDR2 FQNEAQ. The CDR3 is made up of 14 amino acids. This clonotype was counted ten times or more. Its target is unknown. From the reads, TCRdb called clonotypes with MiXCR, one entry per CDR3 protein. The sample shows 500,000 or so distinct CDR3 sequences, approximately 15% of them seen only once. This chain joins TRBV7-8 and TRBJ2-5; a weak D match, TRBD1 (5 bases). The sample comprised CD8+ T cells from PBMCs. This TCR came from a human donor in good health (CMV status not recorded). Some clones in this sample may be carry-over from other donors' samples. The CDR3 DNA reads TGTGCTACCGTAACAGGACCTCAGGAGGAGACCCAGTACTTC. It yields the protein CATVTGPQEETQYF.